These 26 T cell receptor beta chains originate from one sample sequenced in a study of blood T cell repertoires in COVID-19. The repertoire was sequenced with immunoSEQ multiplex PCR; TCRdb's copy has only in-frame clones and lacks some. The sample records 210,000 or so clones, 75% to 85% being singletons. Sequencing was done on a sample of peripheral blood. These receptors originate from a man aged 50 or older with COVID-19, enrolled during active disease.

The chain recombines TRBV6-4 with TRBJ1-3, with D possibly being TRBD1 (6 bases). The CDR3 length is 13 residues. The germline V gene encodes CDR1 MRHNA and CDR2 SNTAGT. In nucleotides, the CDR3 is TGTGTCTCCGGGACACACTCTGGAAACACCATATATTTT. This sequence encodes CVSGTHSGNTIYF.

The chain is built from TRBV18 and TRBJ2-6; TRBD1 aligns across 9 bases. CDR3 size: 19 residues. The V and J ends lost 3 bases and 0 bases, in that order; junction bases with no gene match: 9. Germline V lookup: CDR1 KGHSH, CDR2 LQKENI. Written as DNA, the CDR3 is TGTGCCAGCTCACCTCCGATAGGGACAGGGAACTCTGGGGCCAACGTCCTGACTTTC. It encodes CASSPPIGTGNSGANVLTF.

The CDR3 here is CASSSPLAATRTGELFF. The DNA for the CDR3 is TGTGCCAGCAGCTCCCCTTTGGCGGCTACGAGGACCGGGGAGCTGTTTTTT. The chain recombines TRBV6-2 or TRBV6-3 with TRBJ2-2; D is undetermined. The V gene's germline CDR1 is MNHEY and CDR2 SVGEGT. Trimming took off 6 bases at V and 5 bases at J, with 22 bases between the two ends. The CDR3 consists of 17 residues.

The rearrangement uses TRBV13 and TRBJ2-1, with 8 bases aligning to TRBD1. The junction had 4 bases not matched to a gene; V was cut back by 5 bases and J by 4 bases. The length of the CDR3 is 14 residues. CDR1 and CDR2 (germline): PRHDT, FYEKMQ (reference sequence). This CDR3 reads CASSLGQGYNEQFF. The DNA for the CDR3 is TGTGCCAGCAGCCTCGGACAGGGTTACAATGAGCAGTTCTTC. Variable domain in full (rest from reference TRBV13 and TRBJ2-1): AAGVIQSPRHLIKEKRETATLKCYPIPRHDTVYWYQQGPGQDPQFLISFYEKMQSDKGSIPDRFSAQQFSDYHSELNMSSLELGDSALYFCASSLGQGYNEQFFGPGTRLTVL.

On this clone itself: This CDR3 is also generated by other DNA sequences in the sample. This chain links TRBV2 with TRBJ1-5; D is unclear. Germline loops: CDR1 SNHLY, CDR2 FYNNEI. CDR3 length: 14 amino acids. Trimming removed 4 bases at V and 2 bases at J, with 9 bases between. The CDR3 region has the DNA TGTGCCAGCAGTGTGGAGCGGGGCAATCAGCCCCAGCATTTT. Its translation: CASSVERGNQPQHF.

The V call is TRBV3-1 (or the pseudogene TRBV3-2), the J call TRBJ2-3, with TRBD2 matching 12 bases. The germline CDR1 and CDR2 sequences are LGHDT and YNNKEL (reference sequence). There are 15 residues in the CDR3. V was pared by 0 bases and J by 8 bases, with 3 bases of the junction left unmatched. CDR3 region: CASSQDLAGGGTQYF. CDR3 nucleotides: TGTGCCAGCAGCCAAGATCTAGCGGGGGGGGGTACGCAGTATTTT.

In DNA form, the CDR3 reads TGTGCCAGCAGCCAAATGGGACTCTCGAATGGTGGCACAGATACGCAGTATTTT. It is translated as CASSQMGLSNGGTDTQYF. The chain employs TRBV3-1 (or the pseudogene TRBV3-2) and TRBJ2-3; D might be TRBD2 (6 bases). Per the germline V gene, CDR1 is LGHDT and CDR2 is YNNKEL (reference sequence). V was cut by 2 bases and J by 1 base, with 19 bases left in between. The CDR3 covers 18 residues.

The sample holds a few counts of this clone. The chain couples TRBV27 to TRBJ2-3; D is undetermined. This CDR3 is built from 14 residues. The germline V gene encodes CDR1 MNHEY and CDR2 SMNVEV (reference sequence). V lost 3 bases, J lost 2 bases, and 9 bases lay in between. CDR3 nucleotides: TGTGCCAGCAGTTTTTTCGGTCCCACAGATACGCAGTATTTT. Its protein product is CASSFFGPTDTQYF.

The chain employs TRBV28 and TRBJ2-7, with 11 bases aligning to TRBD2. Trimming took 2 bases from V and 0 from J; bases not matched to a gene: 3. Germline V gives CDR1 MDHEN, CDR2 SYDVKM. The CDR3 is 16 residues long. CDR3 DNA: TGTGCCAGCAGTTTACTAGCGGGGGGCGCCTCCTACGAGCAGTACTTC. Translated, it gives CASSLLAGGASYEQYF.

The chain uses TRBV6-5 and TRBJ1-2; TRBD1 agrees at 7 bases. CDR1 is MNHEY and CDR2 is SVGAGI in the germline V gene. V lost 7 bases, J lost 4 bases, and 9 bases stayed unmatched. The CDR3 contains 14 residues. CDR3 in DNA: TGTGCCAGCACTCAGGGGGTTTTTACCTATGGCTACACCTTC. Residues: CASTQGVFTYGYTF.

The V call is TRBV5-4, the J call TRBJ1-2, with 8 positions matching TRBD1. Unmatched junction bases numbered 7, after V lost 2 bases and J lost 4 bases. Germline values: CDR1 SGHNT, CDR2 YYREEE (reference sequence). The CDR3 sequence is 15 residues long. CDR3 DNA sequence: TGTGCCAGCAGCTTATCAGGGGGCGGAAGCTATGGCTACACCTTC. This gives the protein CASSLSGGGSYGYTF.

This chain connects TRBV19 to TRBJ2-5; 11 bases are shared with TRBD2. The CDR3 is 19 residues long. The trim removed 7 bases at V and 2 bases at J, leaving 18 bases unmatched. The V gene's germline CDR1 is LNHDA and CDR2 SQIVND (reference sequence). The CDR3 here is CASTHGIWSTSGEQETQYF. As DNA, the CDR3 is TGTGCCAGTACCCATGGGATCTGGTCGACTAGCGGGGAGCAAGAGACCCAGTACTTC.

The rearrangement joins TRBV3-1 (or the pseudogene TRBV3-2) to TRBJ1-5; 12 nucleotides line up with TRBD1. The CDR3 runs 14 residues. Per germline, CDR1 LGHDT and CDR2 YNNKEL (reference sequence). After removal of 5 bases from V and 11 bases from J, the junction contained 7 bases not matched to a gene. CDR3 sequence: CASSAGQGAVAQHF. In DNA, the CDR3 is TGTGCCAGCAGCGCGGGACAGGGGGCGGTTGCCCAGCATTTT.

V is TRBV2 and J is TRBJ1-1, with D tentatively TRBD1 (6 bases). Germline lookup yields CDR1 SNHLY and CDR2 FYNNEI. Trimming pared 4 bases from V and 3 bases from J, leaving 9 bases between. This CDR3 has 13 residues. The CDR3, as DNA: TGTGCCAGCAGTGTACAGGGTGACACTGAAGCTTTCTTT. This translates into CASSVQGDTEAFF.

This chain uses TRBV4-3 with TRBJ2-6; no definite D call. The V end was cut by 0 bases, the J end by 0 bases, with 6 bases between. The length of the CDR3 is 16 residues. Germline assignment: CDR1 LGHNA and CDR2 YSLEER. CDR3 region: CASSQDTGSGANVLTF. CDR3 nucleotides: TGCGCCAGCAGCCAAGATACGGGCTCTGGGGCCAACGTCCTGACTTTC.

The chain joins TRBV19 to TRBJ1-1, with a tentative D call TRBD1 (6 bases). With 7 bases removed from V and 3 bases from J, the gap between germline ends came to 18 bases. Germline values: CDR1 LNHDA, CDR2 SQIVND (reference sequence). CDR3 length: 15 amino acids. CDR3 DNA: TGTGCCAGTACCCTAGGTGGCAGGGGATACACTGAAGCTTTCTTT. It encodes CASTLGGRGYTEAFF.

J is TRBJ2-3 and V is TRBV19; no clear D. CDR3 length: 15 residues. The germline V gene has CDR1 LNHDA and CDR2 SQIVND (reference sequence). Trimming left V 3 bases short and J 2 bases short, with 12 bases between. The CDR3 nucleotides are TGTGCCAGTAGTATTGCCCTAGAAATCACAGATACGCAGTATTTT. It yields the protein CASSIALEITDTQYF.

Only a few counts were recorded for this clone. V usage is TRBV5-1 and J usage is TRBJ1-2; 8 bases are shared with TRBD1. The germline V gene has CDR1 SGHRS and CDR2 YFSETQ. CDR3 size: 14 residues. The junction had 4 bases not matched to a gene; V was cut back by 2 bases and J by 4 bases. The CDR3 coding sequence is TGCGCCAGCAGCTTCGACAGGGGAGCCTATGGCTACACCTTC. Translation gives CASSFDRGAYGYTF.

The CDR3 loop reads CASRDRVISPQHF. The CDR3 DNA follows: TGTGCCAGCAGGGACAGGGTTATATCGCCCCAGCATTTT. This chain links TRBV12-3 or TRBV12-4 with TRBJ1-5; 8 nucleotides align to TRBD1. Germline trimming cut 6 bases from V and 9 bases from J; bases unmatched to any gene: 7. The CDR3 runs to 13 residues.

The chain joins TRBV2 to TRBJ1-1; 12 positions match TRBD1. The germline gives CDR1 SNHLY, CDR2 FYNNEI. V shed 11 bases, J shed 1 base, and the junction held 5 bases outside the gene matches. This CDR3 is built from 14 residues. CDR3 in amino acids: CAAGTGGTNTEAFF. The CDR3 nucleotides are TGTGCCGCCGGGACAGGGGGCACGAACACTGAAGCTTTCTTT.

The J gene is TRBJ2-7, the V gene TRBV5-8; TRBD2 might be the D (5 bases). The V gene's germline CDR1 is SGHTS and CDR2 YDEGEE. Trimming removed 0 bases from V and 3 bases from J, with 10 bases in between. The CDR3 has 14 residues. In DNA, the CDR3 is TGTGCCAGCAGCTTGGCGGGAATCGGCTACGAGCAGTACTTC. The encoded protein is CASSLAGIGYEQYF.

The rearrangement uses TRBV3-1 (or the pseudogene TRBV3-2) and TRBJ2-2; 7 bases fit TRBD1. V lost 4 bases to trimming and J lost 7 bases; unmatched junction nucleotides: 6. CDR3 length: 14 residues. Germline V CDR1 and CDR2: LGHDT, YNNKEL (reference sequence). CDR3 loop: CASSPQTGVGELFF. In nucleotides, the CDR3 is TGTGCCAGCAGCCCTCAAACAGGGGTCGGGGAGCTGTTTTTT.

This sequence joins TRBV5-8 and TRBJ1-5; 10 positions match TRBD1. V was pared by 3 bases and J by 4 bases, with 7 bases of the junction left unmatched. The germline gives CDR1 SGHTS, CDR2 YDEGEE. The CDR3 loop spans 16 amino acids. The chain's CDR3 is CASSSRDRGFNQPQHF. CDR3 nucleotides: TGTGCCAGCAGCTCCCGGGACAGGGGTTTTAATCAGCCCCAGCATTTT.

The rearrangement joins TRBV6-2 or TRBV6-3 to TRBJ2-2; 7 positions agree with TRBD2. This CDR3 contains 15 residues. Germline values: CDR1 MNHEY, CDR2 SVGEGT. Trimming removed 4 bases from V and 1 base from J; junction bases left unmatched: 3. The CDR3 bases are TGTGCCAGCAGTTCGGGACTATGGAACACCGGGGAGCTGTTTTTT. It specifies CASSSGLWNTGELFF.

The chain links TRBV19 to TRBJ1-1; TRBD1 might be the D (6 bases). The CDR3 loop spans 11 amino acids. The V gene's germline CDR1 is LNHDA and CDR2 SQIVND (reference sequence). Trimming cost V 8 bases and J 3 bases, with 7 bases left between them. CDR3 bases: TGTGCCAGTGGGGGCCACACTGAAGCTTTCTTT. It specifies CASGGHTEAFF.

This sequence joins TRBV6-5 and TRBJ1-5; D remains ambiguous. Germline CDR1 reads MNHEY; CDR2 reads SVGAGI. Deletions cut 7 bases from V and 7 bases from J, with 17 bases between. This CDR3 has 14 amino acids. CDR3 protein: CASTEWGANQPQHF. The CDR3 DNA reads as TGTGCCAGCACCGAATGGGGAGCAAACCAGCCCCAGCATTTT.